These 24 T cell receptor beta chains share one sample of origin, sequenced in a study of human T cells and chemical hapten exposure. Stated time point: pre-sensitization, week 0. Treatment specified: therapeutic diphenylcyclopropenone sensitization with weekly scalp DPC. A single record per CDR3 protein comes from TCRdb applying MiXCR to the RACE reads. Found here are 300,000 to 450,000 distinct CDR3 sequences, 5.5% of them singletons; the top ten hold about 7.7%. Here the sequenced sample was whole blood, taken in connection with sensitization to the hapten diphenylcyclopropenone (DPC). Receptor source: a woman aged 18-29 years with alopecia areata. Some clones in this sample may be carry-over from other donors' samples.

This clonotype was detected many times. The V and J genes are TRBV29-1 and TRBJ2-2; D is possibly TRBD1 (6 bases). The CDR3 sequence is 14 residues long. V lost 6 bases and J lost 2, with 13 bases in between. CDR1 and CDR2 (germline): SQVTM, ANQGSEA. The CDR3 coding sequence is TGCAGCGTCGACTCGGACAGAAACACCGGGGAGCTGTTTTTT. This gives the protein CSVDSDRNTGELFF.

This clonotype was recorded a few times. CDR3 coding DNA: TGTGCCAGCAGCTCGGGACAGGTTCTGCATGGCTACACCTTC. As protein: CASSSGQVLHGYTF. J is TRBJ1-2 and V is TRBV7-2; 8 bases match TRBD1. J gave up 6 bases and V 4 bases, and 7 bases lay outside the gene matches. The CDR3 totals 14 residues. Germline V gene data show CDR1 as SGHTA and CDR2 as FQGNSA.

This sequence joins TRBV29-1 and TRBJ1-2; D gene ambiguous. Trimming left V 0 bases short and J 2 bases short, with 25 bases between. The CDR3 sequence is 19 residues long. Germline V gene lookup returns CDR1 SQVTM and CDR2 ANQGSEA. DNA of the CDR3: TGCAGCGTTGAAGATTTCTTAGGAGACCCAAGCCTTATCAACTATGGCTACACCTTC. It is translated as CSVEDFLGDPSLINYGYTF.

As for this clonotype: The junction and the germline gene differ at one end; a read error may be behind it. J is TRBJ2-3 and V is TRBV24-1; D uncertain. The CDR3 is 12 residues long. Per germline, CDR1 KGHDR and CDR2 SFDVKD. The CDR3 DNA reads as TGTGCCACCAGTGATTTGGAGGCGATTGAAGATTTT. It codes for CATSDLEAIEDF.

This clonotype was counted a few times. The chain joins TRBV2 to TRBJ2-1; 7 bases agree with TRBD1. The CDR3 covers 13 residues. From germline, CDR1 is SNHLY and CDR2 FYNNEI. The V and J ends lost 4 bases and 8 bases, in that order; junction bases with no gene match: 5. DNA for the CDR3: TGTGCCAGCAGTGCGGGACAGAGCGATGAGCAGTTCTTC. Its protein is CASSAGQSDEQFF.

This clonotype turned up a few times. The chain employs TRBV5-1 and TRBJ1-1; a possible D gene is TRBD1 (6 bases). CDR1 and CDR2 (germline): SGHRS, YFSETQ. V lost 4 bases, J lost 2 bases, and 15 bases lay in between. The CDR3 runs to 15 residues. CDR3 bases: TGCGCCAGCAGCCCAGGGGAGAGGACCAACACTGAAGCTTTCTTT. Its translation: CASSPGERTNTEAFF.

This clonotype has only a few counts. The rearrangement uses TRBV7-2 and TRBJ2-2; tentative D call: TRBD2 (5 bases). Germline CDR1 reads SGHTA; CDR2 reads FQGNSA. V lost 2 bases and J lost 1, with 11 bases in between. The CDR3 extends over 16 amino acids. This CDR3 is CASSLITGWNTGELFF. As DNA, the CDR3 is TGTGCCAGCAGCTTAATTACGGGATGGAACACCGGGGAGCTGTTTTTT. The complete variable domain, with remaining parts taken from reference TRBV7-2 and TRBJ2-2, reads GAGVSQSPSNKVTEKGKDVELRCDPISGHTALYWYRQSLGQGLEFLIYFQGNSAPDKSGLPSDRFSAERTGGSVSTLTIQRTQQEDSAVYLCASSLITGWNTGELFFGEGSRLTVL.

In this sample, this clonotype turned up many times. The CDR3 sequence is CSVEDRETGSTDTQYF. DNA for the CDR3: TGCAGCGTTGAAGATCGAGAGACAGGCAGCACAGATACGCAGTATTTT. The chain recombines TRBV29-1 with TRBJ2-3, with TRBD1 as a possible D gene (6 bases). CDR1 is SQVTM, CDR2 ANQGSEA, per germline. V lost 0 bases and J 0 bases, leaving 13 bases between the germline ends. The CDR3 covers 16 residues.

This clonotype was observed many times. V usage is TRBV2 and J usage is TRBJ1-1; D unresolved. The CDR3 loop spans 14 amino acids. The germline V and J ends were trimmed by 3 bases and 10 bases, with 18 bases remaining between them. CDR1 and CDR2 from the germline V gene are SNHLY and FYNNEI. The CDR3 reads CASSEAPRVTRAFF. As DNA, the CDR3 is TGTGCCAGCAGTGAGGCCCCGAGGGTAACGCGAGCTTTCTTT.

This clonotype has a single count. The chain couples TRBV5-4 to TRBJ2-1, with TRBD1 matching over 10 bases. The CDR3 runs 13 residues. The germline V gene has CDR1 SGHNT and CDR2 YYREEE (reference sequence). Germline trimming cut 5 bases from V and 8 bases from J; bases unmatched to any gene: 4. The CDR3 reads CASRGGTGDEQFF. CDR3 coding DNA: TGTGCCAGCAGGGGGGGGACAGGGGATGAGCAGTTCTTC.

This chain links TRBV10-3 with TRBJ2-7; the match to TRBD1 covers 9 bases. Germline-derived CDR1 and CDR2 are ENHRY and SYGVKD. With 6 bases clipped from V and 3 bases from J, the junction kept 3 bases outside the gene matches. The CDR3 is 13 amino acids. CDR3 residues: CAIRDRGYYEQYF. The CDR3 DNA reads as TGTGCCATCAGGGACAGGGGCTACTACGAGCAGTACTTC.

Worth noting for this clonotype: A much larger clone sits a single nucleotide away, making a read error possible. The CDR3 sequence: CASSLEYNEQLF. Here the CDR3 DNA reads TGTGCCAGCAGCTTAGAGTACAATGAGCAGCTCTTC. The V call is TRBV7-2, the J call TRBJ2-1; the D is unclear. Germline V gene sequence: CDR1 SGHTA, CDR2 FQGNSA. The CDR3 length is 12 residues.

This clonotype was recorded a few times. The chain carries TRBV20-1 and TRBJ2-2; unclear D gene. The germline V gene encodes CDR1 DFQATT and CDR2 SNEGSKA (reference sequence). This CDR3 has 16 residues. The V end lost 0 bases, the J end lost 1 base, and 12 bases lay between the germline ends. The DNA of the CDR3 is TGCAGTGCTAGAGATACTCAAAGGATGAACACCGGGGAGCTGTTTTTT. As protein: CSARDTQRMNTGELFF.

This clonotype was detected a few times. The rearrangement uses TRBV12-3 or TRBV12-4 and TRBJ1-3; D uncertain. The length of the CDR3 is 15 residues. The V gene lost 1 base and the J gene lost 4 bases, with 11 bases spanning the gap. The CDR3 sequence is CASSLERYSGNTIYF. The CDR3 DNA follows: TGTGCCAGCAGTTTAGAGCGTTATTCCGGAAACACCATATATTTT.

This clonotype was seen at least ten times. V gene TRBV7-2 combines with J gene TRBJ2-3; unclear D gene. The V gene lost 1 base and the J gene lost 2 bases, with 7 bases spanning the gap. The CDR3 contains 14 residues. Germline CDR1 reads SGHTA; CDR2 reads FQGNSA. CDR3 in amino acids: CASSLERLTDTQYF. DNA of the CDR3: TGTGCCAGCAGCTTAGAACGGCTCACAGATACGCAGTATTTT.

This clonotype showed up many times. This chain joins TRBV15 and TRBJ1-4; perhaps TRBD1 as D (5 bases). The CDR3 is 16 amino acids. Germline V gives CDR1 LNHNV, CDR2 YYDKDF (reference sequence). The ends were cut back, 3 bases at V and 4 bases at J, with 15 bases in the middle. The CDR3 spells CATSSYTGRGNEKLFF. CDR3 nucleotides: TGTGCCACCAGCAGCTATACAGGACGCGGTAATGAAAAACTGTTTTTT.

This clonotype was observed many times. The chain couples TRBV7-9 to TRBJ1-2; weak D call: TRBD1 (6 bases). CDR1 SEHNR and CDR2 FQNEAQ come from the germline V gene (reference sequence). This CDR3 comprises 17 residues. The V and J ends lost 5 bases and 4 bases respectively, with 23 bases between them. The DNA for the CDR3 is TGTGCCAGCAGCCCACCCCCGACGGGGGGGCTGGGCTATGGCTACACCTTC. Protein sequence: CASSPPPTGGLGYGYTF.

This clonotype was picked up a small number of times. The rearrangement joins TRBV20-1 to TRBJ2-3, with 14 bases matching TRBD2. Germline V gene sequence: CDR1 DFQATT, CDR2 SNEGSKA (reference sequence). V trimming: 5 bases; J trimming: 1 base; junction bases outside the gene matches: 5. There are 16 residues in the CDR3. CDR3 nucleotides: TGCAGTGCTGGGACTAGCGGGGGCTGGGGCACAGATACGCAGTATTTT. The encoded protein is CSAGTSGGWGTDTQYF.

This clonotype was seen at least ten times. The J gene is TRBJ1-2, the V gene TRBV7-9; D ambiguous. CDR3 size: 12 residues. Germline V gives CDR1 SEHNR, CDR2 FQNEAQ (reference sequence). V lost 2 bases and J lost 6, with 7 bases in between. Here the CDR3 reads CASSLRQDGYTF. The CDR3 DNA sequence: TGTGCCAGCAGCTTAAGGCAGGATGGCTACACCTTC.

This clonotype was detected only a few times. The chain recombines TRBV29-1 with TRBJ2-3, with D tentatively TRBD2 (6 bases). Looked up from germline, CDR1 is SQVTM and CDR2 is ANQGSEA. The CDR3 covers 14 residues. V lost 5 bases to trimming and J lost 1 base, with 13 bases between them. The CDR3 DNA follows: TGCAGCGTTAATATAGGCGGGGGCACAGATACGCAGTATTTT. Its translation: CSVNIGGGTDTQYF.

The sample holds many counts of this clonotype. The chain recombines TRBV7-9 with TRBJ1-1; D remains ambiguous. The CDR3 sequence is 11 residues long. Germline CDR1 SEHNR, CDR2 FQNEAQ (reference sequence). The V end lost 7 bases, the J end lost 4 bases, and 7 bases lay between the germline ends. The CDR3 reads CASTWGTEAFF. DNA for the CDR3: TGTGCCAGCACATGGGGCACTGAAGCTTTCTTT. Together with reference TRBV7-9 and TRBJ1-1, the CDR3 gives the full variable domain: DTGVSQNPRHKITKRGQNVTFRCDPISEHNRLYWYRQTLGQGPEFLTYFQNEAQLEKSRLLSDRFSAERPKGSFSTLEIQRTEQGDSAMYLCASTWGTEAFFGQGTRLTVV.

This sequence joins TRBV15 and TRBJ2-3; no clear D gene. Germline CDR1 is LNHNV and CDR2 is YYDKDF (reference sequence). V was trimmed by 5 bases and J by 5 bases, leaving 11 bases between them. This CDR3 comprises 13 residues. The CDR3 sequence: CATSWGTGDTQYF. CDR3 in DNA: TGTGCCACCAGCTGGGGAACTGGAGATACGCAGTATTTT.

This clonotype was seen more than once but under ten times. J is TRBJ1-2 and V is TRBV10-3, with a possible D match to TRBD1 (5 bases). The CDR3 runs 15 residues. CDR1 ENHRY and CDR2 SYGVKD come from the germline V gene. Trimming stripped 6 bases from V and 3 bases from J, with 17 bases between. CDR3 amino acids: CAIRPGGGEDYGYTF. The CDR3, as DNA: TGTGCCATCAGGCCCGGCGGGGGGGAAGACTATGGCTACACCTTC.

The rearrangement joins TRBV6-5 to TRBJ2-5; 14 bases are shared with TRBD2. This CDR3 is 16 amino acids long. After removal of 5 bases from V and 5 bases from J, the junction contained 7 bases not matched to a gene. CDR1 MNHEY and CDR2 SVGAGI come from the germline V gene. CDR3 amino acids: CASSPGLAGGSETQYF. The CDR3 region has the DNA TGTGCCAGCAGTCCCGGACTAGCGGGGGGTTCGGAGACCCAGTACTTC.